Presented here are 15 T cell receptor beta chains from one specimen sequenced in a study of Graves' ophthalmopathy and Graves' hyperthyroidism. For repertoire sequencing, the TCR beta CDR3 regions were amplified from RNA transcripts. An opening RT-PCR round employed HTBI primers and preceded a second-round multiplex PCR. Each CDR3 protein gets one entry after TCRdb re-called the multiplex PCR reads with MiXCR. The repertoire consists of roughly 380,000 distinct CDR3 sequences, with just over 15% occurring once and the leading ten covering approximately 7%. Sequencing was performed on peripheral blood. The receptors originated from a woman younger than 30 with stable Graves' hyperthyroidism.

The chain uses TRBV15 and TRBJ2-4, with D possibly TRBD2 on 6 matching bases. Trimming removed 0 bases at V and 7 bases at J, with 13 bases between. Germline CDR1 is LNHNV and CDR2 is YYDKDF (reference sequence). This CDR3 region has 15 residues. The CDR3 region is CATSRDKGLGNIQYF. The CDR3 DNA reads TGTGCCACCAGCAGAGATAAGGGACTGGGGAACATTCAGTACTTC.

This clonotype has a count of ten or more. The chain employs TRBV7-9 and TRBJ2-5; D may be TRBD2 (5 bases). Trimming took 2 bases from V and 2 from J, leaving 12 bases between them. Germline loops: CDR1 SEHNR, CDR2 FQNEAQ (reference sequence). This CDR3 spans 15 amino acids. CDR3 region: CASSLKRQIQETQYF. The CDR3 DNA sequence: TGTGCCAGCAGCTTAAAGCGGCAGATACAAGAGACCCAGTACTTC.

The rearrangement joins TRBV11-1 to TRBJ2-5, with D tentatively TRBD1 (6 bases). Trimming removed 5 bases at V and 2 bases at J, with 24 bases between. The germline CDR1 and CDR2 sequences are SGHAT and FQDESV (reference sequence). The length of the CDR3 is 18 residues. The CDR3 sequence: CASSRKTRGGIRQETQYF. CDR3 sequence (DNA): TGTGCCAGCAGCCGTAAAACCCGAGGGGGAATTCGGCAAGAGACCCAGTACTTC.

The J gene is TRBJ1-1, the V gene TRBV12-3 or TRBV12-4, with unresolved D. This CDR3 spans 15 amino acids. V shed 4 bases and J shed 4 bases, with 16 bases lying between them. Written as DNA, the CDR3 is TGTGCCAGCAGTTGGGGAACGGCGCGAGGCACTGAAGCTTTCTTT. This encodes CASSWGTARGTEAFF.

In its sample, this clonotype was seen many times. The CDR3 nucleotides are TGTGCCAGCAGCAGGAGTGTGAACACTGAAGCTTTCTTT. Translating it yields CASSRSVNTEAFF. The chain joins TRBV12-3 or TRBV12-4 to TRBJ1-1, with unresolved D. The CDR3 has 13 amino acids. The V end was cut by 6 bases, the J end by 0 bases, with 8 bases between.

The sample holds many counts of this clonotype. CDR3 DNA sequence: TGTGCCAGCAGTTACGCGGGACAGGGATACCAGCCCCAGCATTTT. It is translated as CASSYAGQGYQPQHF. The chain joins TRBV6-2 or TRBV6-3 to TRBJ1-5; 9 nucleotides line up with TRBD1. Germline V gene sequence: CDR1 MNHEY, CDR2 SVGEGT. The CDR3 sequence is 15 residues long. V trimming: 2 bases; J trimming: 7 bases; junction bases outside the gene matches: 6.

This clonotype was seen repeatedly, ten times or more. CDR3 DNA: TGTGCCAGCAGCCCGGACCATAGCTCCTACGAGCAGTACTTC. Protein sequence: CASSPDHSSYEQYF. V is TRBV13 and J is TRBJ2-7; no reliable D call. With 5 bases removed from V and 0 bases from J, the gap between germline ends came to 11 bases. The V gene's germline CDR1 is PRHDT and CDR2 FYEKMQ (reference sequence). This CDR3 has 14 residues.

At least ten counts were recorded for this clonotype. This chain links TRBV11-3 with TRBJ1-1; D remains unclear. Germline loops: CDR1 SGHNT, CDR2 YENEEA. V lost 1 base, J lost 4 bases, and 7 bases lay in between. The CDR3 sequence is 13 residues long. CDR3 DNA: TGTGCCAGCAGCTTAGGGGTGACCACTGAAGCTTTCTTT. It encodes CASSLGVTTEAFF.

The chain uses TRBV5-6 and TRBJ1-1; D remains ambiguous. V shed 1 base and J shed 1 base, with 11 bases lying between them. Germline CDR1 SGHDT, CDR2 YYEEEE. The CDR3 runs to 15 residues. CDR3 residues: CASSLRAGRNTEAFF. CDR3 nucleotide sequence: TGTGCCAGCAGCTTGAGGGCAGGCAGGAACACTGAAGCTTTCTTT.

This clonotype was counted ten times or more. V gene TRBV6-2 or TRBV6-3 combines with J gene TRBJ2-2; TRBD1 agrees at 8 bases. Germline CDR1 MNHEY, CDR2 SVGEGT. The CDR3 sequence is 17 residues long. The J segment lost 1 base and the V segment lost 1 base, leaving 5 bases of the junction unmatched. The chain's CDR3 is CASSYWRDRKNTGELFF. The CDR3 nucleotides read TGTGCCAGCAGTTACTGGCGGGACAGGAAGAACACCGGGGAGCTGTTTTTT.

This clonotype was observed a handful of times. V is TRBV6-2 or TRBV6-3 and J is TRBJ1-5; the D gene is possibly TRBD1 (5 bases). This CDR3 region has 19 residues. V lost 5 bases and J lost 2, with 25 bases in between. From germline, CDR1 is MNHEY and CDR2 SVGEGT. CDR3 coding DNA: TGTGCCAGCAGTCCCCGGCCCGGGACCCCGGGGGATGGCAATCAGCCCCAGCATTTT. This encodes CASSPRPGTPGDGNQPQHF.

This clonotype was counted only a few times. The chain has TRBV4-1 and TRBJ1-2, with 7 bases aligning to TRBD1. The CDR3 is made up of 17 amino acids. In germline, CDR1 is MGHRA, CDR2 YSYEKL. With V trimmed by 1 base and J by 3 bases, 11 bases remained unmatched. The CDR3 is CASSQGPPRGADYGYTF. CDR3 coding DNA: TGCGCCAGCAGCCAAGGACCGCCCAGGGGGGCGGACTATGGCTACACCTTC.

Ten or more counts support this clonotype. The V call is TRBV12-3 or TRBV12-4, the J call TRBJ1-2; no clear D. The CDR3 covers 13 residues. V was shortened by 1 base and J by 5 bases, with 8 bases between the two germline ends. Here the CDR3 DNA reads TGTGCCAGCAGTTTAGTTGCGCAGTATGGCTACACCTTC. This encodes CASSLVAQYGYTF.

The CDR3 region has the DNA TGTGCCAGCAGCCGGGGGACACACGAGCAGTACTTC. Translation gives CASSRGTHEQYF. V is TRBV11-2 and J is TRBJ2-7; D is tentatively TRBD1 or TRBD2 (6 bases each). Germline-derived CDR1 and CDR2 are SGHAT and FQNNGV. Trimming took 5 bases from V and 5 from J, leaving 10 bases between them. The CDR3 loop spans 12 amino acids.

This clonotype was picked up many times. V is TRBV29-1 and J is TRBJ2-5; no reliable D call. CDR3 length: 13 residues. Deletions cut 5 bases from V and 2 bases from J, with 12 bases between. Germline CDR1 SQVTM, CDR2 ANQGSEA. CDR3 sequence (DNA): TGCAGCGTTTCCAAAGGCAATCAAGAGACCCAGTACTTC. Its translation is CSVSKGNQETQYF.